The 24 T cell receptor beta chains below come from one sample, sequenced in a study of vaccination and CD4 T cells after COVID-19. Treatment denoted: roughly ten-day PBMC culture with coronavirus spike peptide pools or control peptides (ViraFEST assay). Scientists ran DNA taken from cultured CD4+ T cells through the Oncomine TCR Beta short-read assay for sequencing. Each CDR3 protein is one row after TCRdb ran MiXCR on the PCR reads. The sample records about 19,000 distinct CDR3 sequences, about 71% being singletons. No cognate antigen is known for these TCRs. Sequenced material: CD4+ T cells from blood, cultured in vitro. These receptors came from a human donor who had recovered from COVID-19.

The rearrangement joins TRBV2 to TRBJ1-2; 10 bases match TRBD1. CDR3 length: 14 amino acids. From germline, CDR1 is SNHLY and CDR2 FYNNEI. The V gene end was trimmed by 5 bases and the J gene end by 5 bases; junction bases not matched to a gene: 5. The CDR3 nucleotides read TGTGCCAGCAGTAGCCGGGACAGGGGATATGGCTACACCTTC. It codes for CASSSRDRGYGYTF.

The chain is built from TRBV6-2 or TRBV6-3 and TRBJ1-2; D call uncertain. Trimming took off 2 bases at V and 4 bases at J, with 8 bases between the two ends. Looked up from germline, CDR1 is MNHEY and CDR2 is SVGEGT. CDR3 length: 13 residues. The CDR3 reads CASSYLVGYGYTF. The CDR3 bases are TGTGCCAGCAGTTACCTCGTAGGCTATGGCTACACCTTC.

The chain is built from TRBV20-1 and TRBJ1-5, with 7 bases matching TRBD1. V trimming: 5 bases; J trimming: 3 bases; junction bases outside the gene matches: 4. The CDR3 covers 13 residues. Germline loops: CDR1 DFQATT, CDR2 SNEGSKA (reference sequence). The CDR3 DNA is TGCAGTGCTCAGACAGGGAACAATCAGCCCCAGCATTTT. Encoded protein: CSAQTGNNQPQHF.

This clonotype has a single count. This chain connects TRBV2 to TRBJ1-6; TRBD1 is a possible D gene (6 bases). The CDR3 length is 15 residues. Trimming removed 4 bases at V and 7 bases at J, with 14 bases between. The germline V gene has CDR1 SNHLY and CDR2 FYNNEI. The CDR3 bases are TGTGCCAGCAGTGGACAGGCCACTAGGAATTCACCCCTCCACTTT. Translated: CASSGQATRNSPLHF.

This clonotype appeared a single time. The V call is TRBV6-5, the J call TRBJ2-5; 8 bases match TRBD2. V lost 2 bases, J lost 5 bases, and 7 bases stayed unmatched. Germline V gene data show CDR1 as MNHEY and CDR2 as SVGAGI. The CDR3 length is 15 residues. The CDR3 region is CASSYGGGPGETQYF. CDR3 nucleotides: TGTGCCAGCAGTTACGGCGGGGGGCCGGGGGAGACCCAGTACTTC.

This chain links TRBV10-2 with TRBJ1-2; no definite D call. Germline V gene sequence: CDR1 WSHSY, CDR2 SAAADI. This CDR3 is built from 15 residues. Trimming took 7 bases from V and 4 from J, leaving 19 bases between them. DNA of the CDR3: TGCGCCAGCAAGGTGAACGTGAGTTCTACCTATGGCTACACCTTC. Its translation: CASKVNVSSTYGYTF.

The rearrangement joins TRBV2 to TRBJ1-5, with D hard to call. Trimming removed 6 bases at V and 15 bases at J, with 15 bases between. The CDR3 is made up of 11 amino acids. Germline CDR1 and CDR2: SNHLY and FYNNEI. CDR3 in amino acids: CASSAGGVMHF. CDR3 DNA sequence: TGTGCCAGCAGCGCGGGTGGGGTGATGCATTTT. Drawing the rest from reference TRBV2 and TRBJ1-5, the complete variable domain is EPEVTQTPSHQVTQMGQEVILRCVPISNHLYFYWYRQILGQKVEFLVSFYNNEISEKSEIFDDQFSVERPDGSNFTLKIRSTKLEDSAMYFCASSAGGVMHFGDGTRLSIL.

The chain is built from TRBV24-1 and TRBJ2-5; D may be TRBD1 (7 bases). This CDR3 has 14 amino acids. V was shortened by 5 bases and J by 4 bases, with 13 bases between the two germline ends. From germline, CDR1 is KGHDR and CDR2 SFDVKD. The DNA for the CDR3 is TGTGCCACCAGTGTGGGGGGACAGCGAGAGACCCAGTACTTC. It codes for CATSVGGQRETQYF.

The CDR3 coding sequence is TGTGCCAGCAGGGATCCTCCGGGACAGGGAAACACTGAAGCTTTCTTT. It encodes CASRDPPGQGNTEAFF. The genes are TRBV12-3 or TRBV12-4 and TRBJ1-1; 9 nucleotides align to TRBD1. Germline trimming cut 6 bases from V and 2 bases from J; bases unmatched to any gene: 10. This CDR3 is 16 amino acids long.

The CDR3 DNA is TGTGCCACCAGCGGTCTGACTAGCGGGAGCGGTGGATTCACAGATACGCAGTATTTT. Its translation: CATSGLTSGSGGFTDTQYF. This chain links TRBV15 with TRBJ2-3; TRBD2 agrees at 12 bases. V lost 5 bases to trimming and J lost 2 bases; unmatched junction nucleotides: 14. The CDR3 is made up of 19 amino acids. The germline CDR1 and CDR2 sequences are LNHNV and YYDKDF (reference sequence). The variable domain in full, completed from reference TRBV15 and TRBJ2-3, reads DAMVIQNPRYQVTQFGKPVTLSCSQTLNHNVMYWYQQKSSQAPKLLFHYYDKDFNNEADTPDNFQSRRPNTSFCFLDIRSPGLGDTAMYLCATSGLTSGSGGFTDTQYFGPGTRLTVL.

The rearrangement joins TRBV29-1 to TRBJ2-3, with 8 bases fitting TRBD2. The trim removed 4 bases at V and 9 bases at J, leaving 9 bases unmatched. The CDR3 extends over 13 amino acids. Germline values: CDR1 SQVTM, CDR2 ANQGSEA. The CDR3 bases are TGCAGCGTTGTAAGGGTTCGGGAGGGCACGCAGTATTTT. Translating gives CSVVRVREGTQYF.

The V gene is TRBV27, the J gene TRBJ2-7; 10 positions agree with TRBD2. This CDR3 is 15 amino acids long. The junction had 4 bases not matched to a gene; V was cut back by 5 bases and J by 0 bases. The germline gives CDR1 MNHEY, CDR2 SMNVEV (reference sequence). The CDR3 nucleotides read TGTGCCAGCAGTCCGAGACTAGCGGGCTCCTACGAGCAGTACTTC. The encoded protein is CASSPRLAGSYEQYF.

This clonotype came up once. The chain uses TRBV7-2 and TRBJ2-7; 11 bases align to TRBD2. This CDR3 comprises 18 residues. Germline loops: CDR1 SGHTA, CDR2 FQGNSA. V lost 5 bases, J lost 0 bases, and 12 bases stayed unmatched. The CDR3 sequence is CASSLPRTSGRSSYEQYF. CDR3 nucleotide sequence: TGTGCCAGCAGCCTCCCCCGGACTAGCGGGCGCAGCTCCTACGAGCAGTACTTC.

The chain is built from TRBV5-1 and TRBJ2-7; D might be TRBD2 (6 bases). Germline CDR1 SGHRS, CDR2 YFSETQ. CDR3 length: 14 residues. V dropped 1 base and J dropped 4 bases, with 12 bases sitting between them. CDR3 sequence reads: CASSLIPGEYEQYF. CDR3 in DNA: TGCGCCAGCAGCTTGATTCCGGGAGAGTACGAGCAGTACTTC.

This sequence joins TRBV7-2 and TRBJ2-7; TRBD2 aligns across 8 bases. Trimming took 5 bases from V and 1 from J; bases not matched to a gene: 10. The CDR3 runs to 16 residues. Germline V gene lookup returns CDR1 SGHTA and CDR2 FQGNSA. The DNA for the CDR3 is TGTGCCAGCAGCATAAGTAGCGGGACTCCTTCCTACGAGCAGTACTTC. Residues: CASSISSGTPSYEQYF.

The rearrangement links TRBV20-1 to TRBJ2-4; D unclear. From germline, CDR1 is DFQATT and CDR2 SNEGSKA (reference sequence). The ends were cut back, 1 base at V and 0 bases at J, with 7 bases in the middle. This CDR3 comprises 14 residues. The CDR3 is CSARGGLAKNIQYF. The CDR3 bases are TGCAGTGCTAGAGGCGGCTTAGCCAAAAACATTCAGTACTTC.

The V and J genes are TRBV6-1 and TRBJ1-3, with D maybe TRBD1 (6 bases). Trimming removed 6 bases from V and 0 bases from J, with 9 bases in between. Per germline, CDR1 MNHNS and CDR2 SASEGT. The CDR3 contains 14 residues. This chain's CDR3 is CASSLQGSGNTIYF. For the CDR3, the DNA is TGTGCCAGCAGCCTACAGGGCTCTGGAAACACCATATATTTT.

J is TRBJ2-4 and V is TRBV6-1, with 9 positions matching TRBD1. After removal of 4 bases from V and 7 bases from J, the junction contained 2 bases not matched to a gene. The CDR3 loop spans 13 amino acids. Germline V gives CDR1 MNHNS, CDR2 SASEGT. The CDR3 nucleotides are TGTGCCAGCAGTGGACAGGGGGGGAACATTCAGTACTTC. It translates to CASSGQGGNIQYF.

The chain has TRBV20-1 and TRBJ2-7, with D tentatively TRBD2 (5 bases). Germline V lookup: CDR1 DFQATT, CDR2 SNEGSKA (reference sequence). The V end was cut by 6 bases, the J end by 5 bases, with 20 bases between. The CDR3 extends over 14 amino acids. CDR3 DNA sequence: TGCAGTGCACCCGGGGTAGTCGGTTTCGACGAGCAGTACTTC. Protein: CSAPGVVGFDEQYF.

This chain joins TRBV7-2 and TRBJ2-7; D might be TRBD2 (6 bases). The germline V gene has CDR1 SGHTA and CDR2 FQGNSA. Deletions cut 2 bases from V and 4 bases from J, with 15 bases between. The CDR3 covers 15 residues. The CDR3 DNA sequence: TGTGCCAGCAGCTTAAAGACCGGGAGCTTATACGAGCAGTACTTC. This translates into CASSLKTGSLYEQYF.

The chain employs TRBV12-3 or TRBV12-4 and TRBJ2-3, with 7 bases matching TRBD1. CDR3 length: 16 amino acids. The trim removed 3 bases at V and 3 bases at J, leaving 9 bases unmatched. CDR3 sequence reads: CASSFVTYRGTDTQYF. The CDR3 DNA reads TGTGCCAGCAGTTTTGTTACTTACAGGGGTACAGATACGCAGTATTTT.

The chain links TRBV6-5 to TRBJ2-3, with unresolved D. Germline V CDR1 and CDR2: MNHEY, SVGAGI. The V end lost 4 bases, the J end lost 3 bases, and 5 bases lay between the germline ends. This CDR3 is 12 amino acids long. The CDR3: CASSSTTDTQYF. The CDR3, as DNA: TGTGCCAGCAGTTCCACGACAGATACGCAGTATTTT.

The gene calls are TRBV2 and TRBJ2-3, with TRBD2 as a possible D gene (5 bases). V was pared by 5 bases and J by 5 bases, with 11 bases between. Germline V gene lookup returns CDR1 SNHLY and CDR2 FYNNEI. This CDR3 comprises 13 residues. The DNA of the CDR3 is TGTGCCAGCAGTCCGCGTGCGGGAGATACGCAGTATTTT. It codes for CASSPRAGDTQYF.

The chain combines TRBV15 with TRBJ1-5; 9 bases are a match to TRBD1. The length of the CDR3 is 16 residues. The J segment lost 5 bases and the V segment lost 2 bases, leaving 7 bases of the junction unmatched. Germline-derived CDR1 and CDR2 are LNHNV and YYDKDF (reference sequence). The CDR3 sequence: CATSRSRRTGDQPQHF. The CDR3, as DNA: TGTGCCACCAGCAGATCTCGTCGGACAGGGGATCAGCCCCAGCATTTT. The complete variable domain, with remaining parts taken from reference TRBV15 and TRBJ1-5, reads DAMVIQNPRYQVTQFGKPVTLSCSQTLNHNVMYWYQQKSSQAPKLLFHYYDKDFNNEADTPDNFQSRRPNTSFCFLDIRSPGLGDTAMYLCATSRSRRTGDQPQHFGDGTRLSIL.